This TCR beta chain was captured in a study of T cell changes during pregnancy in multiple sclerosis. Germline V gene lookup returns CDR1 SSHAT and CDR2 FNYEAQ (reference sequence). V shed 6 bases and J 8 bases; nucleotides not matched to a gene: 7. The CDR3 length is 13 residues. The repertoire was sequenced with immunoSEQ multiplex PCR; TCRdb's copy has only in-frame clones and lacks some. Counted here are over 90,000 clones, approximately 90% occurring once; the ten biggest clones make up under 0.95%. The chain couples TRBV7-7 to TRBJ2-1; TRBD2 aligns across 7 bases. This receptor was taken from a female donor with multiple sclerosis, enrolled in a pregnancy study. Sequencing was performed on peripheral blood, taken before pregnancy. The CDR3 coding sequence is TGTGCCAGCAGTAGGACGGGGAGGGATGAGCAGTTCTTC. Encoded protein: CASSRTGRDEQFF.